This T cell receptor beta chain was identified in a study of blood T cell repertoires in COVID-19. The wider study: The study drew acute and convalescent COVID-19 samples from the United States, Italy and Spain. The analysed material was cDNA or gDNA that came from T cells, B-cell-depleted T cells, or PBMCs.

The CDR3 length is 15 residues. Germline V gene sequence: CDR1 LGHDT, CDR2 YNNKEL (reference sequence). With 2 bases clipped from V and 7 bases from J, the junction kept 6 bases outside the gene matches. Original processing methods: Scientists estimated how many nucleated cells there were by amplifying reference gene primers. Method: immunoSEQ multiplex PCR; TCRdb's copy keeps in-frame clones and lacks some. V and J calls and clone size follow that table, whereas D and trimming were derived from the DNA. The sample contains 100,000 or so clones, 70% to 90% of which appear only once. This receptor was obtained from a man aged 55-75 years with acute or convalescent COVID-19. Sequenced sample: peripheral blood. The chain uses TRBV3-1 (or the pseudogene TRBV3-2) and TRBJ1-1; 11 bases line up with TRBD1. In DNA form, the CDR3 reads TGTGCCAGCAGCCAAACCTGGACAGGGGGCTTTGAAGCTTTCTTT. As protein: CASSQTWTGGFEAFF.